These 10 T cell receptor beta chains were sequenced from one sample in a study of blood T cell repertoires in COVID-19. Data came from immunoSEQ multiplex PCR; TCRdb stores just in-frame clones and leaves some out. The sample yields about 330,000 clones, about 90% seen once. The sample comprised PBMCs or T cells enriched from blood (not recorded which). The receptor source for this set is a woman in her twenties or thirties who had recovered from COVID-19.

This clone was seen only a few times. The rearrangement joins TRBV28 to TRBJ2-7, with a possible D match to TRBD2 (7 bases). The length of the CDR3 is 13 residues. Looked up from germline, CDR1 is MDHEN and CDR2 is SYDVKM. The germline V and J ends were trimmed by 8 bases and 5 bases, with 16 bases remaining between them. CDR3 nucleotide sequence: TGTGCCAGCGGCGAGGGGGGGTTCGACGAGCAGTACTTC. Residues: CASGEGGFDEQYF. The entire variable domain, with the rest obtained from reference TRBV28 and TRBJ2-7, is as follows: DVKVTQSSRYLVKRTGEKVFLECVQDMDHENMFWYRQDPGLGLRLIYFSYDVKMKEKGDIPEGYSVSREKKERFSLILESASTNQTSMYLCASGEGGFDEQYFGPGTRLTVT.

The rearrangement joins TRBV7-2 to TRBJ2-3, with TRBD2 identical over 9 bases. The CDR3 covers 15 residues. V trimming: 6 bases; J trimming: 8 bases; junction bases outside the gene matches: 12. Germline loops: CDR1 SGHTA, CDR2 FQGNSA. The CDR3 nucleotides read TGTGCCAGCAGTTCCTATAGCGGGGGCCCTCGTACGCAGTATTTT. It translates to CASSSYSGGPRTQYF.

The table lists this clone with a count of one. This chain links TRBV15 with TRBJ1-4; no definite D call. Trimming left V 0 bases short and J 0 bases short, with 11 bases between. CDR3 length equals 17 residues. CDR1 is LNHNV and CDR2 is YYDKDF in the germline V gene (reference sequence). CDR3 nucleotide sequence: TGTGCCACCAGCAGAGATGGAGGGTTAGCAACTAATGAAAAACTGTTTTTT. It encodes CATSRDGGLATNEKLFF. Full variable domain (rest looked up from reference TRBV15 and TRBJ1-4): DAMVIQNPRYQVTQFGKPVTLSCSQTLNHNVMYWYQQKSSQAPKLLFHYYDKDFNNEADTPDNFQSRRPNTSFCFLDIRSPGLGDTAMYLCATSRDGGLATNEKLFFGSGTQLSVL.

The V call is TRBV10-2, the J call TRBJ2-5, with 7 bases fitting TRBD1. The V segment lost 0 bases and the J segment 1 base; nucleotides outside the gene matches: 2. This CDR3 has 15 amino acids. In germline, CDR1 is WSHSY, CDR2 SAAADI. The CDR3 loop reads CASSESTGLQETQYF. CDR3 nucleotide sequence: TGCGCCAGCAGTGAGTCGACAGGGCTCCAAGAGACCCAGTACTTC.

This clone was seen a handful of times. The V and J genes are TRBV5-4 and TRBJ1-2; 9 bases align to TRBD1. The V segment lost 2 bases and the J segment 2 bases; nucleotides outside the gene matches: 1. This CDR3 is built from 14 residues. Germline CDR1 is SGHNT and CDR2 is YYREEE (reference sequence). In nucleotides, the CDR3 is TGTGCCAGCAGCTTTGGACAGGGGAACTATGGCTACACCTTC. This sequence encodes CASSFGQGNYGYTF.

This chain joins TRBV11-2 and TRBJ1-1, with D possibly TRBD1 on 6 matching bases. V lost 5 bases, J lost 10 bases, and 14 bases lay in between. From germline, CDR1 is SGHAT and CDR2 FQNNGV. The CDR3 covers 12 residues. CDR3 nucleotide sequence: TGTGCCAGCAGCACCGTACAGGGAGCAGCTTTCTTT. Amino acids: CASSTVQGAAFF.

This chain uses TRBV12-3 or TRBV12-4 with TRBJ2-3; D is ambiguous. V gave up 3 bases and J gave up 6 bases, with 7 bases separating them. The length of the CDR3 is 12 residues. The CDR3 is CASSLSVDTQYF. The CDR3 region has the DNA TGTGCCAGCAGTTTGTCGGTGGATACGCAGTATTTT.

The chain couples TRBV9 to TRBJ1-2; possibly TRBD1 for D (6 bases). CDR1 and CDR2 from the germline V gene are SGDLS and YYNGEE. This CDR3 has 15 amino acids. Trimming took 3 bases from V and 4 from J, leaving 16 bases between them. CDR3 loop: CASSEADSPAYGYTF. CDR3 nucleotides: TGTGCCAGCAGCGAGGCGGACAGCCCGGCCTATGGCTACACCTTC.

The chain employs TRBV28 and TRBJ1-3, with D perhaps TRBD1 (6 bases). V was shortened by 4 bases and J by 0 bases, with 10 bases between the two germline ends. The CDR3 consists of 15 residues. Per germline, CDR1 MDHEN and CDR2 SYDVKM. The CDR3: CASSSQGRSGNTIYF. The DNA for the CDR3 is TGTGCCAGCAGTTCCCAGGGGCGCTCTGGAAACACCATATATTTT.

The CDR3, as DNA: TGTGCCAGCAGTCCCCCTTACCAGAGCAATCAGCCCCAGCATTTT. This gives the protein CASSPPYQSNQPQHF. J is TRBJ1-5 and V is TRBV6-6; D is ambiguous. Trimming cost V 5 bases and J 1 base, with 12 bases left between them. This CDR3 spans 15 amino acids. The germline gives CDR1 MNHNY, CDR2 SVGAGI (reference sequence).